The 5 T cell receptor beta chains in this list originate from one sample, sequenced in a study of chemoradiotherapy in HPV16-positive cancers. Profiling relied on immunoSEQ multiplex PCR, and the TCRdb table lists in-frame clones only, not all of them. The data hold roughly 2,600 clones, with 75% to 85% observed a single time. Sequencing was performed on tumor tissue, taken from a patient who underwent chemoradiotherapy. The receptor set was obtained from a human donor with HPV-associated anogenital cancer.

As DNA, the CDR3 is TGTGCCAGCAGTGAAGTGGCAGGGGGCGTTCCTAACTATGGCTACACCTTC. This translates into CASSEVAGGVPNYGYTF. The chain uses TRBV6-1 and TRBJ1-2; 8 positions match TRBD1. After removal of 1 base from V and 0 bases from J, the junction contained 7 bases not matched to a gene. Germline-derived CDR1 and CDR2 are MNHNS and SASEGT. The CDR3 runs to 17 residues.

The chain is built from TRBV5-6 and TRBJ2-2; D possibly matches TRBD1 or TRBD2 (5 bases each). Germline V gene sequence: CDR1 SGHDT, CDR2 YYEEEE. The ends were cut back, 1 base at V and 7 bases at J, with 8 bases in the middle. This CDR3 comprises 13 residues. CDR3 amino acids: CASSLMGDGELFF. CDR3 DNA sequence: TGTGCCAGCAGCTTGATGGGGGACGGGGAGCTGTTTTTT.

The rearrangement uses TRBV5-1 and TRBJ1-5, with D possibly being TRBD1 (5 bases). Per the germline V gene, CDR1 is SGHRS and CDR2 is YFSETQ. CDR3 size: 14 residues. V lost 4 bases, J lost 7 bases, and 15 bases lay in between. The DNA for the CDR3 is TGCGCCAGCAGCACGGGTGGGGCAGGGCAGCCCCAGCATTTT. Its protein is CASSTGGAGQPQHF.

The chain links TRBV7-2 to TRBJ2-2; D remains ambiguous. The germline gives CDR1 SGHTA, CDR2 FQGNSA. The CDR3 consists of 14 residues. The germline V and J ends were trimmed by 3 bases and 11 bases, with 16 bases remaining between them. This chain's CDR3 is CASSFLSLGGELFF. For the CDR3, the DNA is TGTGCCAGCAGCTTCCTGTCCCTTGGTGGCGAGCTGTTTTTT.

This clone has more than one count but fewer than ten. The rearrangement joins TRBV5-4 to TRBJ1-1; D gene ambiguous. The CDR3 is 15 amino acids. Trimming pared 4 bases from V and 1 base from J, leaving 14 bases between. Germline CDR1 is SGHNT and CDR2 is YYREEE (reference sequence). CDR3 nucleotides: TGTGCCAGCAGCCAACCGAACACAAGGAACACTGAAGCTTTCTTT. It codes for CASSQPNTRNTEAFF.